This TCR beta chain is from a study of shared clonotypes between healthy human individuals. Assay: immunoSEQ multiplex PCR; the TCRdb copy retains only in-frame clones and omits some. This sample yields under 600,000 clones, of which about 75% are seen a single time; about an eighth belongs to the top ten. Germline CDR1 SNHLY, CDR2 FYNNEI. V was cut by 2 bases and J by 2 bases, with 13 bases left in between. CDR3 length equals 15 residues. Sequencing used PBMCs. The TCR comes from a woman between 40 and 55 years old in good health. Some clones in this sample may be carry-over from other donors' samples. V gene TRBV2 combines with J gene TRBJ2-7; a weak D match, TRBD1 (6 bases). CDR3 in amino acids: CASSEWDKRAYEQYF. In DNA, the CDR3 is TGTGCCAGCAGTGAATGGGACAAGAGGGCCTACGAGCAGTACTTC.